The 18 T cell receptor beta chains below were found in one sample sequenced in a study of memory CD4+ T cells and cytomegalovirus serostatus. Single viable CD3+CD4+CD8-CD45RO+ cells were sorted as the memory CD4+ T cells. TCRdb's table, derived via immunoSEQ multiplex PCR, lists solely in-frame clones and lacks some. The table includes fewer than 75,000 clones, around 79% detected once. Sequencing was done on a sample of memory CD4+ T cells from blood. Receptors were obtained from an adult in good health and CMV-seronegative.

This clone was picked up a small number of times. CDR3 DNA sequence: TGCGCCAGCAGCCAAGATAGGCGGGGGGCGGGAGATACGCAGTATTTT. Its translation is CASSQDRRGAGDTQYF. This chain uses TRBV4-1 with TRBJ2-3; TRBD2 matches 8 bases. Looked up from germline, CDR1 is MGHRA and CDR2 is YSYEKL. Unmatched junction bases numbered 7, after V lost 0 bases and J lost 5 bases. The CDR3 runs 16 residues.

This clone showed up just a few times. J is TRBJ2-1 and V is TRBV2; tentative D call: TRBD2 (6 bases). Trimming pared 7 bases from V and 0 bases from J, leaving 16 bases between. This CDR3 has 16 residues. Germline V gene data show CDR1 as SNHLY and CDR2 as FYNNEI. The CDR3 loop reads CASKPEEGNSYNEQFF. The DNA for the CDR3 is TGTGCCAGCAAGCCCGAGGAGGGAAACTCCTACAATGAGCAGTTCTTC.

This clone is a singleton in its sample. The chain joins TRBV19 to TRBJ2-5, with D possibly TRBD2 on 6 matching bases. The CDR3 spans 14 residues. V gave up 7 bases and J gave up 0 bases, with 12 bases separating them. Germline assignment: CDR1 LNHDA and CDR2 SQIVND (reference sequence). CDR3 sequence reads: CASNSGGYQETQYF. CDR3 sequence (DNA): TGTGCCAGTAACAGTGGGGGGTACCAAGAGACCCAGTACTTC.

The V and J genes are TRBV19 and TRBJ2-1, with 8 bases identical to TRBD2. There are 13 residues in the CDR3. Germline assignment: CDR1 LNHDA and CDR2 SQIVND (reference sequence). V shed 8 bases and J 9 bases; nucleotides not matched to a gene: 9. The CDR3 nucleotides read TGTGCCAGTGGAGCGGGAGTAAGGCTTGAGCAGTTCTTC. Translating gives CASGAGVRLEQFF. Full variable domain (rest looked up from reference TRBV19 and TRBJ2-1): DGGITQSPKYLFRKEGQNVTLSCEQNLNHDAMYWYRQDPGQGLRLIYYSQIVNDFQKGDIAEGYSVSREKKESFPLTVTSAQKNPTAFYLCASGAGVRLEQFFGPGTRLTVL.

V gene TRBV7-9 combines with J gene TRBJ1-5, with D perhaps matching TRBD1 (6 bases). The CDR3 sequence is 15 residues long. CDR1 SEHNR and CDR2 FQNEAQ come from the germline V gene (reference sequence). V was shortened by 5 bases and J by 1 base, with 12 bases between the two germline ends. The CDR3 sequence: CASSPLRGSNQPQHF. In DNA form, the CDR3 reads TGTGCCAGCAGCCCCCTGAGGGGGAGCAATCAGCCCCAGCATTTT. The variable domain in full, completed from reference TRBV7-9 and TRBJ1-5, reads DTGVSQNPRHKITKRGQNVTFRCDPISEHNRLYWYRQTLGQGPEFLTYFQNEAQLEKSRLLSDRFSAERPKGSFSTLEIQRTEQGDSAMYLCASSPLRGSNQPQHFGDGTRLSIL.

V usage is TRBV4-1 and J usage is TRBJ2-5; 13 bases match TRBD2. Germline CDR1 is MGHRA and CDR2 is YSYEKL. With V trimmed by 4 bases and J by 4 bases, 6 bases remained unmatched. The length of the CDR3 is 16 residues. Here the CDR3 reads CASSPRLAGGGETQYF. DNA of the CDR3: TGCGCCAGCAGCCCAAGACTAGCGGGGGGAGGAGAGACCCAGTACTTC.

CDR3 coding DNA: TGTGCCAGCAGTTTCGGGACACTTGACAATCAGCCCCAGCATTTT. This translates into CASSFGTLDNQPQHF. V is TRBV28 and J is TRBJ1-5, with a possible D match to TRBD1 (6 bases). Germline V lookup: CDR1 MDHEN, CDR2 SYDVKM. V was cut by 3 bases and J by 3 bases, with 12 bases left in between. The CDR3 is 15 amino acids.

The CDR3 loop is CASRTGTVQSPLHF. The DNA for the CDR3 is TGTGCCAGCAGGACCGGGACGGTCCAATCACCCCTCCACTTT. This chain connects TRBV6-6 to TRBJ1-6; perhaps TRBD1 as D (5 bases). CDR3 size: 14 residues. Germline CDR1 and CDR2: MNHNY and SVGAGI (reference sequence). V lost 6 bases to trimming and J lost 10 bases, with 16 bases between them.

CDR3 protein: CASSMAWAGEEEQYF. The CDR3 nucleotides read TGTGCCAGTAGTATGGCATGGGCGGGAGAGGAGGAGCAGTACTTC. V gene TRBV19 combines with J gene TRBJ2-7; 7 bases map to TRBD2. The CDR3 spans 15 residues. V lost 3 bases to trimming and J lost 7 bases; unmatched junction nucleotides: 12. Germline loops: CDR1 LNHDA, CDR2 SQIVND (reference sequence).

Remarks on this clone: This specimen includes other DNA sequences encoding the same CDR3. The chain couples TRBV6-5 to TRBJ1-2; the D gene is possibly TRBD1 (5 bases). Between the trimmed V and J ends, which lost 5 bases and 1 base, there was a span of 8 bases. Germline V gene data show CDR1 as MNHEY and CDR2 as SVGAGI. This CDR3 is 13 amino acids long. In DNA, the CDR3 is TGTGCCAGCAGTCCCGACAGTAACTATGGCTACACCTTC. This gives the protein CASSPDSNYGYTF.

This chain connects TRBV5-1 to TRBJ2-1; 12 bases fit TRBD2. Trimming at V came to 3 bases and at J to 9 bases, leaving 13 bases not matched to a gene. Germline CDR1 reads SGHRS; CDR2 reads YFSETQ. The CDR3 sequence is 17 residues long. For the CDR3, the DNA is TGCGCCAGCAGCTCGGGACTAGCGGGTTTAAGGTTCGGTGAGCAGTTCTTC. Protein: CASSSGLAGLRFGEQFF. Filled out from reference TRBV5-1 and TRBJ2-1, the complete variable domain reads KAGVTQTPRYLIKTRGQQVTLSCSPISGHRSVSWYQQTPGQGLQFLFEYFSETQRNKGNFPGRFSGRQFSNSRSEMNVSTLELGDSALYLCASSSGLAGLRFGEQFFGPGTRLTVL.

The V gene is TRBV6-1, the J gene TRBJ1-5; D call uncertain. This CDR3 contains 14 residues. Per germline, CDR1 MNHNS and CDR2 SASEGT. V lost 1 base and J 3 bases, leaving 7 bases between the germline ends. The CDR3 protein is CASSEGGPNQPQHF. The DNA of the CDR3 is TGTGCCAGCAGTGAAGGTGGGCCCAATCAGCCCCAGCATTTT.

The chain couples TRBV7-9 to TRBJ2-7; D possibly corresponds to TRBD1 (6 bases). Germline CDR1 SEHNR, CDR2 FQNEAQ (reference sequence). Trimming stripped 5 bases from V and 6 bases from J, with 20 bases between. The CDR3 is made up of 15 amino acids. CDR3 bases: TGTGCCAGCAGCCAAACGGGCAGGGGTTTGGTCGAGCAGTACTTC. Translating it yields CASSQTGRGLVEQYF.

CDR3 loop: CASSPRSTGGSYEQYF. The DNA of the CDR3 is TGTGCCAGCTCACCACGTTCCACAGGGGGTTCCTACGAGCAGTACTTC. The J gene is TRBJ2-7, the V gene TRBV18; the match to TRBD1 covers 8 bases. Germline CDR1 reads KGHSH; CDR2 reads LQKENI. The CDR3 runs to 16 residues. V was clipped by 1 base and J by 1 base; unmatched bases: 6.

This sequence joins TRBV5-6 and TRBJ1-2; 8 bases map to TRBD1. Germline assignment: CDR1 SGHDT and CDR2 YYEEEE. V dropped 4 bases and J dropped 0; count of bases not matched to a gene: 8. The CDR3 length is 16 residues. CDR3 sequence: CASSREQGETNYGYTF. CDR3 DNA: TGTGCCAGCAGCCGAGAACAGGGGGAGACTAACTATGGCTACACCTTC. Filled out from reference TRBV5-6 and TRBJ1-2, the complete variable domain reads DAGVTQSPTHLIKTRGQQVTLRCSPKSGHDTVSWYQQALGQGPQFIFQYYEEEERQRGNFPDRFSGHQFPNYSSELNVNALLLGDSALYLCASSREQGETNYGYTFGSGTRLTVV.

The rearrangement links TRBV19 to TRBJ2-5, with a tentative D call TRBD2 (6 bases). Trimming removed 4 bases from V and 5 bases from J, with 14 bases in between. There are 14 residues in the CDR3. CDR1 is LNHDA, CDR2 SQIVND, per germline (reference sequence). The CDR3 spells CASSKVEGRETQYF. The DNA of the CDR3 is TGTGCCAGTAGTAAGGTGGAGGGACGGGAGACCCAGTACTTC.

This rearrangement joins TRBV6-5 to TRBJ2-2, with 7 nucleotides matching TRBD1. The V and J ends lost 0 bases and 7 bases, in that order; junction bases with no gene match: 8. The germline CDR1 and CDR2 sequences are MNHEY and SVGAGI. CDR3 length: 16 amino acids. DNA for the CDR3: TGTGCCAGCAGTTACTCCCCGACAGGGAAGGGCGGGGAGCTGTTTTTT. This sequence encodes CASSYSPTGKGGELFF.

The chain joins TRBV5-1 to TRBJ2-2, with D tentatively TRBD1 (6 bases). V was clipped by 0 bases and J by 3 bases, with 9 bases between them. The CDR3 loop spans 15 amino acids. Per the germline V gene, CDR1 is SGHRS and CDR2 is YFSETQ. The CDR3 loop is CASSLDRVDTGELFF. The CDR3 DNA sequence: TGCGCCAGCAGCTTGGACAGGGTTGACACCGGGGAGCTGTTTTTT.